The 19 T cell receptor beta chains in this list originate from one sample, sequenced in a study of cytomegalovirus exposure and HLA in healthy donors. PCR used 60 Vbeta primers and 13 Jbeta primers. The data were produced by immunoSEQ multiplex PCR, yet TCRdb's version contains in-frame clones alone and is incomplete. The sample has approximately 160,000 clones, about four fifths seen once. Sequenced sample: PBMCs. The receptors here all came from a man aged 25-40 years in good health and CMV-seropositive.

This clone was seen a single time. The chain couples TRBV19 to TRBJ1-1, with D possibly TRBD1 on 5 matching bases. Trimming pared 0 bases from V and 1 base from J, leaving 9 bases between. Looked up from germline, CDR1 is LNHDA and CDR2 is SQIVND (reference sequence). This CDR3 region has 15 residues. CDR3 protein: CASSIDRESNTEAFF. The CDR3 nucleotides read TGTGCCAGTAGTATAGACAGGGAATCGAACACTGAAGCTTTCTTT. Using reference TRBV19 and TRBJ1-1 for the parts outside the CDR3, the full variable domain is DGGITQSPKYLFRKEGQNVTLSCEQNLNHDAMYWYRQDPGQGLRLIYYSQIVNDFQKGDIAEGYSVSREKKESFPLTVTSAQKNPTAFYLCASSIDRESNTEAFFGQGTRLTVV.

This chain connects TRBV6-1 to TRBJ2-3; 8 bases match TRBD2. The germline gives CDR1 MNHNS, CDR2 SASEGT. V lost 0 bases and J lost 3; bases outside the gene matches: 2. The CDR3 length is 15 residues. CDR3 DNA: TGTGCCAGCAGTGAAGCGGCGGGAGGTACAGATACGCAGTATTTT. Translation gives CASSEAAGGTDTQYF.

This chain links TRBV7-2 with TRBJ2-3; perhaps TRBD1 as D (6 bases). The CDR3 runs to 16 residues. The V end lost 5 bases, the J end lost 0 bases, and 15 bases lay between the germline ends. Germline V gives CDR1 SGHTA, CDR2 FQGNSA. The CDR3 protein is CASSLQGDPSTDTQYF. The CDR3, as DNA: TGTGCCAGCAGCCTACAGGGAGACCCTAGCACAGATACGCAGTATTTT.

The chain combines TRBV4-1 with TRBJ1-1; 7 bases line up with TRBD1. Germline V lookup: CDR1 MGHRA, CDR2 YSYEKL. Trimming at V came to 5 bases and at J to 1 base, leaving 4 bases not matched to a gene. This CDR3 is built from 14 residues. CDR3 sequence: CASSRQGPNTEAFF. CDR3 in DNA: TGCGCCAGCAGCAGACAGGGTCCGAACACTGAAGCTTTCTTT.

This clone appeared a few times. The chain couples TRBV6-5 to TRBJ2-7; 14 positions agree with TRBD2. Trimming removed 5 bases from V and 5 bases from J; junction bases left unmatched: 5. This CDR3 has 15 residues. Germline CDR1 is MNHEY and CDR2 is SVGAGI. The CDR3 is CASSVGTSGSDEQYF. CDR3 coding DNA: TGTGCCAGCAGTGTTGGGACTAGCGGGAGCGACGAGCAGTACTTC.

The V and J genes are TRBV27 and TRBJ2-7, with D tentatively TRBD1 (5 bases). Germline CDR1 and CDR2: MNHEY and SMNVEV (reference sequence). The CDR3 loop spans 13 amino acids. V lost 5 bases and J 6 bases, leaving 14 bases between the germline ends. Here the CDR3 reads CASSSAGPGEQYF. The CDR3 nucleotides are TGTGCCAGCAGTAGTGCAGGGCCAGGCGAGCAGTACTTC.

The CDR3 nucleotides read TGTGCCAGCAGCCAAGTTCCTAGCGGGCACTGGTTCTTC. Translation gives CASSQVPSGHWFF. The chain employs TRBV14 and TRBJ2-1, with TRBD2 matching 8 bases. The CDR3 spans 13 residues. With 1 base clipped from V and 15 bases from J, the junction kept 8 bases outside the gene matches. In germline, CDR1 is SGHDN, CDR2 FVKESK.

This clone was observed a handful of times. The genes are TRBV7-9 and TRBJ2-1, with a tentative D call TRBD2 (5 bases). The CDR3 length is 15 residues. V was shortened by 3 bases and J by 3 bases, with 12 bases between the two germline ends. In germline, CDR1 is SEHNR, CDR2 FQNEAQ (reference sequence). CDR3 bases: TGTGCCAGCAGCTTCGGGATCGGGGTCTACAATGAGCAGTTCTTC. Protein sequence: CASSFGIGVYNEQFF.

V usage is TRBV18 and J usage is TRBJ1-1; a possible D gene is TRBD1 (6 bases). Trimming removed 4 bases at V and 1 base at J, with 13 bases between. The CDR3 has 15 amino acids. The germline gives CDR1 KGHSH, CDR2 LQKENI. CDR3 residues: CASSRAGTTNTEAFF. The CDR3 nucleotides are TGTGCCAGCTCACGAGCCGGGACAACGAACACTGAAGCTTTCTTT.

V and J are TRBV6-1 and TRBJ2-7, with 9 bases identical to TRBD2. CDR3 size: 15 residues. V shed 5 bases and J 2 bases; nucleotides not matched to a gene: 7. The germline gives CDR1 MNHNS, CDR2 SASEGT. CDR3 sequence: CASSIRLAETYEQYF. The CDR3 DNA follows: TGTGCCAGCAGTATAAGACTAGCGGAAACCTACGAGCAGTACTTC.

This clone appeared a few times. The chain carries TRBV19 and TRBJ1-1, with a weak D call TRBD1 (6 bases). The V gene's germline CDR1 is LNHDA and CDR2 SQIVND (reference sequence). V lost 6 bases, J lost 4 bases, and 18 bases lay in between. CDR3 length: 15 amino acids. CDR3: CASSPTDAGVTEAFF. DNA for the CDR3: TGTGCCAGTAGCCCCACAGACGCAGGGGTCACTGAAGCTTTCTTT.

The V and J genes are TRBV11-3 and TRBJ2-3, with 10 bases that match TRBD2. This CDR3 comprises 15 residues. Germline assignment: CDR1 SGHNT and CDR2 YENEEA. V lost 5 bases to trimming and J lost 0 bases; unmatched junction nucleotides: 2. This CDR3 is CASSASGSSTDTQYF. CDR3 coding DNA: TGTGCCAGCAGCGCTAGCGGGAGTAGCACAGATACGCAGTATTTT.

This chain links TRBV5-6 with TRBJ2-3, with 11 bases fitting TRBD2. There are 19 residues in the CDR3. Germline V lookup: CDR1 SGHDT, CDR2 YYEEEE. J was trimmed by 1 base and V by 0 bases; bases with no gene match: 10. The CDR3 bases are TGTGCCAGCAGCTTGGGGCTAGCGGGGGGCCTAAGGGGCACAGATACGCAGTATTTT. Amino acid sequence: CASSLGLAGGLRGTDTQYF.

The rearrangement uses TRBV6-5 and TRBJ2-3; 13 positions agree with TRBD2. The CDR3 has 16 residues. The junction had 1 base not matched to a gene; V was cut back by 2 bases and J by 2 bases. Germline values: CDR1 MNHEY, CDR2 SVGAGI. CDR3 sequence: CASSYGLAGDTDTQYF. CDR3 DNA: TGTGCCAGCAGTTACGGACTAGCGGGAGACACAGATACGCAGTATTTT.

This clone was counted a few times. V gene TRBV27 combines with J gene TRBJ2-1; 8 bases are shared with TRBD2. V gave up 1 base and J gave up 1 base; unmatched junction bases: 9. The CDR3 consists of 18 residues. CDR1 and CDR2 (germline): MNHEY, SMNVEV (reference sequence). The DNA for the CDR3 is TGTGCCAGCAGTTTATTAGGGGTGACTAGCGTATCCTACAATGAGCAGTTCTTC. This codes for CASSLLGVTSVSYNEQFF.

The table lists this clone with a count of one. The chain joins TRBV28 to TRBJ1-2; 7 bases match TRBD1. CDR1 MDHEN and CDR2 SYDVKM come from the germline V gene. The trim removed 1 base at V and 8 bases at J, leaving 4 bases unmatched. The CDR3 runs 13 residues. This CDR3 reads CASSLLTGQGYTF. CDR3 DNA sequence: TGTGCCAGCAGTTTATTGACAGGGCAAGGCTACACCTTC.

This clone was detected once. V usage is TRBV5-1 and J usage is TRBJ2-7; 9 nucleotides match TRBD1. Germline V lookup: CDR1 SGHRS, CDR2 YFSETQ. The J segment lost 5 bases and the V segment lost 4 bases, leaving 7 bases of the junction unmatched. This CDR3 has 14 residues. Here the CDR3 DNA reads TGCGCCAGCAGCAGGGACAGGGCGGGCGACGAGCAGTACTTC. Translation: CASSRDRAGDEQYF.

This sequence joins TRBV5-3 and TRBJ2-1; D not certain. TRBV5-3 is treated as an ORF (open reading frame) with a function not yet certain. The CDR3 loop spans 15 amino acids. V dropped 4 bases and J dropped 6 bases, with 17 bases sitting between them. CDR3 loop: CARSRVSAPRNEQFF. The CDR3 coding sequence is TGTGCCAGAAGCCGCGTCAGCGCCCCCCGCAATGAGCAGTTCTTC.

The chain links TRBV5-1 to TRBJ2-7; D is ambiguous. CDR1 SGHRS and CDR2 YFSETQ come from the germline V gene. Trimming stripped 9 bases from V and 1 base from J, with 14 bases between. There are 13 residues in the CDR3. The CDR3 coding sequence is TGCGCCACCTCGCTTCTACCTTCCTACGAGCAGTACTTC. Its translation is CATSLLPSYEQYF. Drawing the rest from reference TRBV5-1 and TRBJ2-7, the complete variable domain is KAGVTQTPRYLIKTRGQQVTLSCSPISGHRSVSWYQQTPGQGLQFLFEYFSETQRNKGNFPGRFSGRQFSNSRSEMNVSTLELGDSALYLCATSLLPSYEQYFGPGTRLTVT.